The clone carrying this TCR beta chain was detected only a few times. MiXCR was run by TCRdb on the RT-PCR reads, yielding one entry per CDR3 protein. The table lists more than 600,000 distinct CDR3 sequences, about 14% of them singletons. The CDR3 is 12 residues long. Germline V gives CDR1 DFQATT, CDR2 SNEGSKA (reference sequence). Trimming pared 1 base from V and 6 bases from J, leaving 9 bases between. The V and J genes are TRBV20-1 and TRBJ1-1; D gene unclear. The sample comprised memory CD4+ T cells from blood. The source of this sequence is a female donor in good health, serving as a healthy control. The CDR3: CSARVVKSEAFF. In nucleotides, the CDR3 is TGCAGTGCTAGAGTGGTCAAATCTGAAGCTTTCTTT.